A selection of T cell receptor beta chains follows, all from one sample in a study of blood T cell repertoires in COVID-19. The repertoire was sequenced with immunoSEQ multiplex PCR; TCRdb's copy has only in-frame clones and lacks some. The sample lists about 220,000 clones, 70% to 85% seen once, with approximately 10% in the top ten. Sequencing input: peripheral blood. The receptors stem from a man between 50 and 59 years old with active or convalescent COVID-19. CDR3s include the opening cysteine and the closing phenylalanine or tryptophan. Fields, in order: clone size, V gene, CDR3 length, J gene, D gene, CDR3 DNA, CDR3 protein. D genes are given only for firm matches. Expanded clones are given a class, and other clones once, few, many or no size at all.

NA,TRBV29-1,15,TRBJ2-5,TRBD1,TGCAGCGTTCCAGAGGACAGGGGGCCTTTGGGGACCCAGTACTTC,CSVPEDRGPLGTQYF
NA,TRBV5-4,15,TRBJ2-4,TRBD2,TGTGCCAGCAGCCCCGGGGGGAATGTAAAAAACATTCAGTACTTC,CASSPGGNVKNIQYF
NA,TRBV7-2,16,TRBJ1-6,TRBD1,TGTGCCAGCAGCTCTTACCGGGACAGGGTTGATTCACCCCTCCACTTT,CASSSYRDRVDSPLHF
NA,TRBV7-7,15,TRBJ2-5,TRBD1,TGTGCTAGCAGCTTGGGACAGGGGCAGGGGGAGACCCAGTACTTC,CASSLGQGQGETQYF
few,TRBV29-1,14,TRBJ1-5,TRBD1,TGCAGCGCACGACAGGGGGGTCTTAATCAGCCCCAGCATTTT,CSARQGGLNQPQHF
NA,TRBV5-1,17,TRBJ1-1,NA,TGCGCCAGCAGCTTGGGCGGCCGGGGTATGATGAACACTGAAGCTTTCTTT,CASSLGGRGMMNTEAFF
once,TRBV6-5,15,TRBJ2-1,TRBD1,TGTGCCAGCAGTTCATACAGGGGGCGCAACAATGAGCAGTTCTTC,CASSSYRGRNNEQFF
NA,TRBV6-1,16,TRBJ2-7,TRBD1,TGTGCCAGCAGTGAAGCTTGGGGGACAGGGAAGAACGAGCAGTACTTC,CASSEAWGTGKNEQYF
NA,TRBV9,15,TRBJ1-3,NA,TGTGCCAGCACCCCCTGGGGCGAAGCTGGAAACACCATATATTTT,CASTPWGEAGNTIYF
NA,TRBV9,15,TRBJ2-1,NA,TGTGCCAGCAGCGTGGCTAGCGCTTCCTACAATGAGCAGTTCTTC,CASSVASASYNEQFF
once,TRBV7-8,15,TRBJ2-5,NA,TGTGCCAGCAGCTTAGGGGGGGTTAGCGTGGAGACCCAGTACTTC,CASSLGGVSVETQYF
few,TRBV5-5,13,TRBJ2-1,NA,TGTGCCAGCAGCATCCGACAGGACAATGAGCAGTTCTTC,CASSIRQDNEQFF
NA,TRBV2,13,TRBJ2-1,TRBD1,TGTGCCAGCACCCGACAGGGGGGGAATGAGCAGTTCTTC,CASTRQGGNEQFF
few,TRBV5-1,14,TRBJ1-3,NA,TGCGCCAGCAGCTTCGAGGGATCAGGAAACACCATATATTTT,CASSFEGSGNTIYF
NA,TRBV7-9,14,TRBJ1-1,NA,TGTGCCAGCAGCTTAACAGGGTACGTCGGTGAAGCTTTCTTT,CASSLTGYVGEAFF
NA,TRBV7-8,16,TRBJ1-6,TRBD1,TGTGCCAGCAGCGAGGGAACAGGGGGCTGGAATTCACCCCTCCACTTT,CASSEGTGGWNSPLHF
NA,TRBV5-6,15,TRBJ2-6,NA,TGTGCCAGCAGCTGGAACCGGGCTGGGGCCAACGTCCTGACTTTC,CASSWNRAGANVLTF
few,TRBV18,13,TRBJ2-5,NA,TGTGCCAGCTCACCCCGAGGGGGAGAGACCCAGTACTTC,CASSPRGGETQYF
NA,TRBV13,15,TRBJ1-6,NA,TGTGCCAGCAGCCCTGACGGGGTTAATAATTCACCCCTCCACTTT,CASSPDGVNNSPLHF
NA,TRBV7-9,15,TRBJ2-5,NA,TGTGCCAGCAGCTTAGGGGGGCTTACCCAAGAGACCCAGTACTTC,CASSLGGLTQETQYF
NA,TRBV7-8,14,TRBJ1-5,TRBD1,TGTGCCAGCAGGGGGACAGTGAGCAATCAGCCCCAGCATTTT,CASRGTVSNQPQHF
NA,TRBV12-3/TRBV12-4,12,TRBJ1-1,NA,TGTGCCAGCAGTTTTAGGGGTACTGAAGCTTTCTTT,CASSFRGTEAFF